The 18 T cell receptor beta chains reported below all come from one sample, sequenced in a study of T cell changes during pregnancy in multiple sclerosis (dated by TCRdb to the late 2010s). Libraries were built with the immunoSEQ multiplex PCR assay. The source is immuneACCESS, and TCRdb retained only in-frame sequences with V and J called. Part of the clones is not carried over; for the studies checked, unresolved V genes explain less than half of this, and the remainder is unexplained. In this sample the table shows 45,000 to 60,000 clones, 80% to 90% of which occur a single time. Around 7.9% of the sample comes from the top ten. The specimen was CD8+ T cells from peripheral blood mononuclear cells, collected in the second trimester of pregnancy. The receptors were sampled from a female donor with multiple sclerosis, enrolled in a pregnancy study.

The rearrangement links TRBV10-2 to TRBJ1-5, with D uncertain. V was shortened by 0 bases and J by 5 bases, with 11 bases between the two germline ends. CDR1 and CDR2 (germline): WSHSY, SAAADI. CDR3 length equals 15 residues. The CDR3 reads CASSESVSDYQPQHF. In DNA form, the CDR3 reads TGCGCCAGCAGTGAGTCTGTGTCAGATTATCAGCCCCAGCATTTT.

V gene TRBV4-2 combines with J gene TRBJ1-4; weak D call: TRBD1 (5 bases). This CDR3 has 15 amino acids. Germline CDR1 reads LGHNA; CDR2 reads YNFKEQ. V lost 0 bases and J 2 bases, leaving 7 bases between the germline ends. The CDR3 is CASSQDSGTNEKLFF. The CDR3 DNA reads TGTGCCAGCAGCCAAGATTCAGGGACTAATGAAAAACTGTTTTTT.

V is TRBV13 and J is TRBJ2-2; 8 nucleotides align to TRBD1. The CDR3 totals 15 residues. The germline gives CDR1 PRHDT, CDR2 FYEKMQ (reference sequence). J lost 5 bases, V lost 4 bases, and 6 bases had no gene match. The CDR3 region has the DNA TGTGCCAGCAGCTCTGGACAGGGTTGGACCGGGGAGCTGTTTTTT. It encodes CASSSGQGWTGELFF.

This chain connects TRBV9 to TRBJ2-1, with a possible D match to TRBD2 (6 bases). Trimming shortened V by 0 bases and J by 8 bases, and 12 bases separated the two germline ends. The length of the CDR3 is 14 residues. The germline gives CDR1 SGDLS, CDR2 YYNGEE. The CDR3 DNA reads TGTGCCAGCAGCGTAGTGACTAGGACGGATGAGCAGTTCTTC. This sequence encodes CASSVVTRTDEQFF.

This CDR3 reads CATGTVGNTIYF. In nucleotides, the CDR3 is TGTGCCACGGGGACAGTCGGAAACACCATATATTTT. V and J are TRBV6-5 and TRBJ1-3; 7 bases are a match to TRBD1. Germline V gene data show CDR1 as MNHEY and CDR2 as SVGAGI. The CDR3 loop spans 12 amino acids. V gave up 10 bases and J gave up 4 bases; unmatched junction bases: 4.

The chain has TRBV29-1 and TRBJ2-7; D is uncertain. This CDR3 is built from 14 residues. Looked up from germline, CDR1 is SQVTM and CDR2 is ANQGSEA. Trimming left V 6 bases short and J 2 bases short, with 17 bases between. Here the CDR3 reads CSVYLPDTPYEQYF. The CDR3 DNA reads TGCAGCGTCTACCTACCCGACACTCCCTACGAGCAGTACTTC.

The V call is TRBV27, the J call TRBJ2-5; D possibly corresponds to TRBD1 (5 bases). Germline V CDR1 and CDR2: MNHEY, SMNVEV (reference sequence). This CDR3 has 14 amino acids. Trimming took off 5 bases at V and 1 base at J, with 11 bases between the two ends. CDR3 residues: CASSADSPQETQYF. CDR3 nucleotide sequence: TGTGCCAGCAGTGCCGACAGCCCCCAAGAGACCCAGTACTTC.

The V and J genes are TRBV13 and TRBJ1-1, with D tentatively TRBD1 (5 bases). With 9 bases removed from V and 1 base from J, the gap between germline ends came to 15 bases. The CDR3 has 14 amino acids. Germline V lookup: CDR1 PRHDT, CDR2 FYEKMQ (reference sequence). The CDR3: CASVSGTTNTEAFF. CDR3 nucleotides: TGTGCCAGTGTTTCCGGGACTACGAACACTGAAGCTTTCTTT.

The chain employs TRBV19 and TRBJ2-1; D perhaps matches TRBD1 (6 bases). Trimming left V 3 bases short and J 7 bases short, with 16 bases between. The CDR3 has 15 amino acids. The V gene's germline CDR1 is LNHDA and CDR2 SQIVND (reference sequence). In nucleotides, the CDR3 is TGTGCCAGTAGTATTCGGAGGACAGTGCTAAATGAGCAGTTCTTC. It encodes CASSIRRTVLNEQFF.

The V call is TRBV27, the J call TRBJ2-7, with 8 bases matching TRBD1. This CDR3 has 14 residues. After removal of 2 bases from V and 7 bases from J, the junction contained 7 bases not matched to a gene. Germline loops: CDR1 MNHEY, CDR2 SMNVEV (reference sequence). Here the CDR3 DNA reads TGTGCCAGCAGTTTAAGGACAGGGAATTGGGAGCAGTACTTC. It yields the protein CASSLRTGNWEQYF.

The genes are TRBV13 and TRBJ2-7; TRBD1 matches at 8 bases. The CDR3 runs 15 residues. Looked up from germline, CDR1 is PRHDT and CDR2 is FYEKMQ (reference sequence). Trimming removed 0 bases from V and 2 bases from J; junction bases left unmatched: 3. CDR3 region: CASSLGDRETYEQYF. CDR3 in DNA: TGTGCCAGCAGCTTAGGGGACAGGGAAACCTACGAGCAGTACTTC.

This clone has a single count. The chain joins TRBV11-2 to TRBJ2-3, with 13 bases matching TRBD2. The trim removed 4 bases at V and 3 bases at J, leaving 7 bases unmatched. CDR3 length equals 17 residues. Germline CDR1 and CDR2: SGHAT and FQNNGV. CDR3 nucleotide sequence: TGTGCCAGCAGCTCGTGGACTAGCGGGGGTCTAACAGATACGCAGTATTTT. Protein: CASSSWTSGGLTDTQYF.

V is TRBV13 and J is TRBJ2-1; 9 nucleotides align to TRBD1. V lost 6 bases and J lost 5; bases outside the gene matches: 8. The germline V gene has CDR1 PRHDT and CDR2 FYEKMQ (reference sequence). The CDR3 is 15 amino acids. CDR3 in DNA: TGTGCCAGCAGGATACAGGGGGCGCGTAACAATGAGCAGTTCTTC. Protein product: CASRIQGARNNEQFF.

The V and J genes are TRBV5-4 and TRBJ1-6, with 7 bases identical to TRBD1. Unmatched junction bases numbered 9, after V lost 4 bases and J lost 8 bases. Germline CDR1 and CDR2: SGHNT and YYREEE (reference sequence). The CDR3 is 15 residues long. The CDR3 protein is CASSGRQGWDSPLHF. The CDR3 nucleotides read TGTGCCAGCAGCGGGCGACAGGGTTGGGATTCACCCCTCCACTTT.

The chain joins TRBV30 to TRBJ1-2; D perhaps matches TRBD1 (6 bases). Trimming left V 3 bases short and J 7 bases short, with 15 bases between. Germline loops: CDR1 GTSNPN, CDR2 SVGIG (reference sequence). The CDR3 loop spans 13 amino acids. In DNA form, the CDR3 reads TGTGCCTGGAGGCCCGGACAGATCTCTGGCTACACCTTC. Encoded protein: CAWRPGQISGYTF. The variable domain in full, completed from reference TRBV30 and TRBJ1-2, reads SQTIHQWPATLVQPVGSPLSLECTVEGTSNPNLYWYRQAAGRGLQLLFYSVGIGQISSEVPQNLSASRPQDRQFILSSKKLLLSDSGFYLCAWRPGQISGYTFGSGTRLTVV.

The V call is TRBV5-5, the J call TRBJ1-1, with TRBD1 matching 8 bases. CDR3 length: 13 residues. With 7 bases clipped from V and 2 bases from J, the junction kept 4 bases outside the gene matches. Per the germline V gene, CDR1 is SGHKS and CDR2 is YYEKEE (reference sequence). CDR3 bases: TGTGCCAGCCGGACAGGGTCAAACACTGAAGCTTTCTTT. Protein sequence: CASRTGSNTEAFF.

The gene calls are TRBV7-9 and TRBJ1-1, with 7 bases lining up with TRBD1. The CDR3 is 15 residues long. The V and J ends lost 1 base and 1 base, in that order; junction bases with no gene match: 3. Germline CDR1 and CDR2: SEHNR and FQNEAQ (reference sequence). This CDR3 is CASSLGQGANTEAFF. The CDR3 coding sequence is TGTGCCAGCAGCTTAGGACAGGGAGCGAACACTGAAGCTTTCTTT.

The table lists this clone with a few counts. The chain recombines TRBV11-2 with TRBJ2-1; 7 bases line up with TRBD1. CDR3 size: 15 residues. The germline V gene encodes CDR1 SGHAT and CDR2 FQNNGV. V lost 5 bases to trimming and J lost 8 bases; unmatched junction nucleotides: 12. The CDR3 spells CASSRRQGRAYEQFF. The CDR3 DNA reads TGTGCCAGCAGCCGACGACAGGGTCGGGCCTATGAGCAGTTCTTC.